The next 24 T cell receptor beta chains were all read from a single sample in a study of T cells in tuberculosis. TCRdb's copy holds only in-frame clones and misses some; the assay was immunoSEQ multiplex PCR. The sample consists of about 59,000 clones, 81% of them appearing once. After thawing and overnight rest, PBMC were stained with GMM-loaded CD1B tetramer, viability dye and anti-CD3 for sorting. The lipid loaded on the CD1B tetramers was C32 glucose monomycolate from Rhodococcus equi. The sample consisted of CD1b-GMM tetramer-negative cells sorted from PBMCs. The receptors were sampled from an adult woman with latent tuberculosis.

V usage is TRBV6-1 and J usage is TRBJ1-6, with D possibly matching TRBD1 (6 bases). V lost 4 bases to trimming and J lost 6 bases, with 10 bases between them. Per the germline V gene, CDR1 is MNHNS and CDR2 is SASEGT. This CDR3 has 14 residues. The CDR3 coding sequence is TGTGCCAGCAGTGTACAGGGCATTAATTCACCCCTCCACTTT. It encodes CASSVQGINSPLHF.

This chain joins TRBV7-2 and TRBJ2-7; TRBD1 agrees at 8 bases. This CDR3 is built from 14 residues. Germline CDR1 SGHTA, CDR2 FQGNSA. V lost 3 bases and J lost 2; bases outside the gene matches: 3. The CDR3, as DNA: TGTGCCAGCAGCTTTTCAGGGGGCGCCTACGAGCAGTACTTC. It translates to CASSFSGGAYEQYF.

V is TRBV7-2 and J is TRBJ2-7; D gene ambiguous. CDR1 and CDR2 from the germline V gene are SGHTA and FQGNSA. The CDR3 extends over 13 amino acids. V lost 8 bases, J lost 0 bases, and 11 bases lay in between. The CDR3 reads CASSLGYSYEQYF. CDR3 sequence (DNA): TGTGCCAGCTCCCTGGGCTACTCCTACGAGCAGTACTTC.

The rearrangement links TRBV7-2 to TRBJ1-1; TRBD1 matches 7 bases. The junction had 4 bases not matched to a gene; V was cut back by 5 bases and J by 4 bases. CDR1 SGHTA and CDR2 FQGNSA come from the germline V gene. CDR3 length: 13 amino acids. In DNA, the CDR3 is TGTGCCAGCAGCCTACACAGGGGCACTGAAGCTTTCTTT. Translation: CASSLHRGTEAFF. Full variable domain (missing parts from reference TRBV7-2 and TRBJ1-1): GAGVSQSPSNKVTEKGKDVELRCDPISGHTALYWYRQSLGQGLEFLIYFQGNSAPDKSGLPSDRFSAERTGGSVSTLTIQRTQQEDSAVYLCASSLHRGTEAFFGQGTRLTVV.

The chain recombines TRBV10-2 with TRBJ2-1; perhaps TRBD2 as D (5 bases). The CDR3 is made up of 14 amino acids. Trimming removed 5 bases at V and 2 bases at J, with 10 bases between. CDR1 WSHSY and CDR2 SAAADI come from the germline V gene. The CDR3, as DNA: TGCGCCAGCAGTCGGAGCGGACCCTACAATGAGCAGTTCTTC. Translated, it gives CASSRSGPYNEQFF.

This clone has just one count. The gene calls are TRBV28 and TRBJ2-5, with 7 bases identical to TRBD1. From germline, CDR1 is MDHEN and CDR2 SYDVKM. This CDR3 has 15 amino acids. V trimming: 3 bases; J trimming: 1 base; junction bases outside the gene matches: 5. This chain's CDR3 is CASSFGQASQETQYF. The DNA for the CDR3 is TGTGCCAGCAGTTTCGGACAGGCTAGCCAAGAGACCCAGTACTTC.

Turning to this clone: Different DNA sequences within this sample yield the same CDR3. The chain combines TRBV11-1 with TRBJ2-7, with 9 bases lining up with TRBD2. The junction had 11 bases not matched to a gene; V was cut back by 5 bases and J by 0 bases. CDR3 length equals 17 residues. The germline gives CDR1 SGHAT, CDR2 FQDESV (reference sequence). CDR3 nucleotides: TGTGCCAGCAGCCGGGGAGCGGCGGGAGGGAGCTCCTACGAGCAGTACTTC. It encodes CASSRGAAGGSSYEQYF.

This clone was seen only a few times. The chain couples TRBV4-3 to TRBJ1-2, with unresolved D. The germline V gene has CDR1 LGHNA and CDR2 YSLEER. V shed 1 base and J shed 2 bases, with 11 bases lying between them. This CDR3 is built from 15 residues. CDR3 nucleotides: TGCGCCAGCAGCCAAGTGAATAACAACAACTATGGCTACACCTTC. Its protein is CASSQVNNNNYGYTF.

In this sample, this clone turned up a few times. The chain employs TRBV19 and TRBJ2-2; TRBD1 aligns across 11 bases. Looked up from germline, CDR1 is LNHDA and CDR2 is SQIVND (reference sequence). V lost 7 bases and J lost 5; bases outside the gene matches: 3. The CDR3 is 14 amino acids. The CDR3 protein is CASTRDRGTGELFF. CDR3 coding DNA: TGTGCCAGTACGCGGGACAGGGGGACCGGGGAGCTGTTTTTT.

This chain uses TRBV10-2 with TRBJ2-7; 8 bases agree with TRBD1. Germline CDR1 is WSHSY and CDR2 is SAAADI. The CDR3 loop spans 14 amino acids. V was pared by 8 bases and J by 7 bases, with 13 bases of the junction left unmatched. Written as DNA, the CDR3 is TGCGCCAGCGGGTTCACAGGGGGAACGGGGGAGCAGTACTTC. This codes for CASGFTGGTGEQYF.

V usage is TRBV11-3 and J usage is TRBJ2-1, with 8 bases matching TRBD1. There are 15 residues in the CDR3. CDR1 is SGHNT, CDR2 YENEEA, per germline. V was clipped by 1 base and J by 1 base; unmatched bases: 0. The DNA for the CDR3 is TGTGCCAGCAGCTTAGGACAGGGGTCCTACAATGAGCAGTTCTTC. This encodes CASSLGQGSYNEQFF.

This clone appeared a few times. Mismatch with germline at one junction end may stem from a read error. At the DNA level, this CDR3 is encoded by other sequences in the same sample as well. The V call is TRBV7-2, the J call TRBJ1-6; no clear D gene. The CDR3 covers 16 residues. Germline V CDR1 and CDR2: SGHTA, FQGNSA. CDR3: CASRKSGNTYNSPLHF. CDR3 nucleotides: TGTGCCAGCAGAAAGTCGGGGAACACCTATAATTCCCCCCTCCACTTT. The entire variable domain, with the rest obtained from reference TRBV7-2 and TRBJ1-6, is as follows: GAGVSQSPSNKVTEKGKDVELRCDPISGHTALYWYRQSLGQGLEFLIYFQGNSAPDKSGLPSDRFSAERTGGSVSTLTIQRTQQEDSAVYLCASRKSGNTYNSPLHFGNGTRLTVT.

This chain joins TRBV2 and TRBJ1-3; the match to TRBD1 covers 11 bases. This CDR3 comprises 16 residues. Germline V gives CDR1 SNHLY, CDR2 FYNNEI. V shed 5 bases, J shed 0 bases, and the junction held 3 bases outside the gene matches. CDR3: CASSSDRGHSGNTIYF. In DNA form, the CDR3 reads TGTGCCAGCAGTTCGGACAGGGGGCACTCTGGAAACACCATATATTTT.

The rearrangement uses TRBV19 and TRBJ1-1; 7 bases are a match to TRBD1. The CDR3 contains 16 residues. Germline CDR1 and CDR2: LNHDA and SQIVND (reference sequence). With V trimmed by 3 bases and J by 4 bases, 11 bases remained unmatched. DNA of the CDR3: TGTGCCAGTAGTATTAATCTGGCAGGGGGGAGCACTGAAGCTTTCTTT. Translating it yields CASSINLAGGSTEAFF. Variable domain in full (rest from reference TRBV19 and TRBJ1-1): DGGITQSPKYLFRKEGQNVTLSCEQNLNHDAMYWYRQDPGQGLRLIYYSQIVNDFQKGDIAEGYSVSREKKESFPLTVTSAQKNPTAFYLCASSINLAGGSTEAFFGQGTRLTVV.

The chain links TRBV11-2 to TRBJ1-1; D is ambiguous. Germline assignment: CDR1 SGHAT and CDR2 FQNNGV. The CDR3 loop spans 13 amino acids. V was cut by 1 base and J by 2 bases, with 5 bases left in between. CDR3 coding DNA: TGTGCCAGCAGCTTAGGCGGCAACACTGAAGCTTTCTTT. This translates into CASSLGGNTEAFF.

The J gene is TRBJ2-6, the V gene TRBV2; D may be TRBD1 (6 bases). Per the germline V gene, CDR1 is SNHLY and CDR2 is FYNNEI. V lost 7 bases, J lost 0 bases, and 13 bases lay in between. CDR3 size: 16 residues. This CDR3 reads CASTTGWFSGANVLTF. For the CDR3, the DNA is TGTGCCAGCACTACAGGGTGGTTCTCTGGGGCCAACGTCCTGACTTTC.

The chain recombines TRBV4-2 with TRBJ1-2; a possible D gene is TRBD1 (6 bases). V gave up 0 bases and J gave up 7 bases, with 21 bases separating them. Germline-derived CDR1 and CDR2 are LGHNA and YNFKEQ. CDR3 length equals 17 residues. The CDR3 DNA is TGTGCCAGCAGCCAAGATGAAGGGACACCCCCCGCGGGTGGCTACACCTTC. It is translated as CASSQDEGTPPAGGYTF.

In nucleotides, the CDR3 is TGTGCCATCAGTGAACAGGGGGAAACCTATGGCTACACCTTC. This translates into CAISEQGETYGYTF. The chain employs TRBV10-3 and TRBJ1-2; 8 nucleotides match TRBD1. Unmatched junction bases numbered 4, after V lost 3 bases and J lost 4 bases. CDR3 length equals 14 residues. The germline V gene encodes CDR1 ENHRY and CDR2 SYGVKD.

The chain employs TRBV28 and TRBJ2-1, with 14 positions matching TRBD2. This CDR3 region has 14 residues. After removal of 3 bases from V and 14 bases from J, the junction contained 6 bases not matched to a gene. From germline, CDR1 is MDHEN and CDR2 SYDVKM. In nucleotides, the CDR3 is TGTGCCAGCAGTTTGCCCGGGACTAGCGGGAGAGAGTTCTTC. Protein: CASSLPGTSGREFF.

The chain has TRBV9 and TRBJ2-1, with a weak D call TRBD1 (8 bases). With 0 bases removed from V and 3 bases from J, the gap between germline ends came to 16 bases. CDR1 SGDLS and CDR2 YYNGEE come from the germline V gene. This CDR3 is 17 amino acids long. The CDR3 loop reads CASSVGGGQASYNEQFF. CDR3 bases: TGTGCCAGCAGCGTAGGGGGGGGACAGGCAAGCTACAATGAGCAGTTCTTC.

The chain is built from TRBV13 and TRBJ2-3; TRBD2 agrees at 10 bases. V was clipped by 2 bases and J by 7 bases; unmatched bases: 6. Germline-derived CDR1 and CDR2 are PRHDT and FYEKMQ (reference sequence). There are 15 residues in the CDR3. CDR3 coding DNA: TGTGCCAGCAGCTTACTCAGCGGGGGGGCACATACGCAGTATTTT. Encoded protein: CASSLLSGGAHTQYF.

This clone was observed once. This chain uses TRBV27 with TRBJ1-2; 7 bases fit TRBD1. CDR3 length equals 13 residues. The V segment lost 2 bases and the J segment 8 bases; nucleotides outside the gene matches: 5. Per the germline V gene, CDR1 is MNHEY and CDR2 is SMNVEV (reference sequence). The CDR3 DNA sequence: TGTGCCAGCAGTTTAAGACAGGGAGGAGGCTACACCTTC. Its protein product is CASSLRQGGGYTF.

This clone has only a few counts. The chain recombines TRBV2 with TRBJ2-3, with D possibly matching TRBD2 (6 bases). V shed 7 bases and J shed 10 bases, with 21 bases lying between them. Germline-derived CDR1 and CDR2 are SNHLY and FYNNEI. The CDR3 runs 14 residues. CDR3 in DNA: TGTGCCAGCACCAGAAAGGGAAGGGAGGATGCGCAGTATTTT. It is translated as CASTRKGREDAQYF.

The chain links TRBV18 to TRBJ1-2, with a tentative D call TRBD1 (6 bases). The CDR3 contains 13 residues. V lost 3 bases and J 2 bases, leaving 7 bases between the germline ends. CDR1 KGHSH and CDR2 LQKENI come from the germline V gene. The CDR3 region is CASSPTGNYGYTF. DNA for the CDR3: TGTGCCAGCTCACCGACAGGAAACTATGGCTACACCTTC.